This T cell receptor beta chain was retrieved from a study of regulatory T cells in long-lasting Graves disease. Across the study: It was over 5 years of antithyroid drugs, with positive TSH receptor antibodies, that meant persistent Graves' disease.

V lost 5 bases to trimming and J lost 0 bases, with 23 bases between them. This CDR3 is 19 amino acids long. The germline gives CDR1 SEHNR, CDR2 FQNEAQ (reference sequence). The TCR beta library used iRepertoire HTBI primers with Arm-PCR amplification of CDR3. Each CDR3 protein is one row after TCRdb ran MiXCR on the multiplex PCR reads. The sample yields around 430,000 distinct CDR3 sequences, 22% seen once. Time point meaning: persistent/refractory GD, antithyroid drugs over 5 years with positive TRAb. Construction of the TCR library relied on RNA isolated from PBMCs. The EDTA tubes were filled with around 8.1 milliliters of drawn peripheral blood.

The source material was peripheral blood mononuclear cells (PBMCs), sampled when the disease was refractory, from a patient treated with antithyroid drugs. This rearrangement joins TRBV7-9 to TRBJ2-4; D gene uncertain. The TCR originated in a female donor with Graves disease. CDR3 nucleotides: TGTGCCAGCAGCCAACCACCAAATTCACTAACTCTAGCCAAAAACATTCAGTACTTC. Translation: CASSQPPNSLTLAKNIQYF.